Listed below are T cell receptor beta chains from one sample, sequenced in a study of T cell responses to AZD1222 COVID-19 vaccine. Method: immunoSEQ multiplex PCR; TCRdb's copy keeps in-frame clones and lacks some. The data hold about 150,000 clones, with roughly 90% observed a single time. The sequencing used peripheral blood, collected on day 0 of AZD1222 vaccination. The receptors derive from an adult in good health. CDR3s include the opening cysteine and the closing phenylalanine or tryptophan. Each record gives: V gene, J gene, D gene, CDR3 protein, CDR3 DNA. A D gene is named only where the DNA matches it firmly.

TRBV18	TRBJ1-1	-	CASSVNARDTEAFF	TGTGCCAGCTCTGTGAACGCCCGCGACACTGAAGCTTTCTTT
TRBV6-5	TRBJ1-1	TRBD1	CASSQQGALKLEAFF	TGTGCCAGCAGTCAGCAGGGGGCCCTAAAACTTGAAGCTTTCTTT
TRBV6-5	TRBJ1-3	TRBD1	CASSLQGAGNTIYF	TGTGCCAGCAGTCTCCAGGGGGCTGGAAACACCATATATTTT
TRBV21-1	TRBJ1-5	-	CASRRMGANQPQHF	TGTGCCAGCAGGCGCATGGGCGCAAATCAGCCCCAGCATTTT
TRBV12-5	TRBJ1-2	-	CASGLAGGNGYTF	TGTGCTAGTGGTTTGGCGGGAGGGAATGGCTACACCTTC
TRBV6-6	TRBJ2-7	-	CASSHQRQFYEQYF	TGTGCCAGCAGCCACCAGAGACAGTTCTACGAGCAGTACTTC
TRBV27	TRBJ1-3	TRBD1	CASSLYGTVSSSGNTIYF	TGTGCCAGCAGTTTATACGGGACAGTTTCTTCCTCTGGAAACACCATATATTTT
TRBV19	TRBJ1-5	TRBD1	CASTLQTGVGQPQHF	TGTGCCAGTACCCTGCAGACAGGGGTAGGGCAGCCCCAGCATTTT
TRBV30	TRBJ1-2	-	CAWSVPGYGYTF	TGTGCCTGGAGTGTCCCAGGGTATGGCTACACCTTC
TRBV9	TRBJ1-2	TRBD1	CASSVSGTGVYYGYTF	TGTGCCAGCAGCGTATCCGGGACAGGGGTATACTATGGCTACACCTTC
TRBV27	TRBJ1-1	-	CASSVSGNTEAFF	TGTGCCAGCAGCGTGTCCGGGAACACTGAAGCTTTCTTT
TRBV13	TRBJ2-3	TRBD1	CASSSSRTGWVTDTQYF	TGTGCCAGCAGCTCCTCACGGACAGGGTGGGTCACAGATACGCAGTATTTT
TRBV10-3	TRBJ1-1	TRBD1	CAISVDRGNTEAFF	TGTGCCATCAGTGTGGACAGGGGGAACACTGAAGCTTTCTTT
TRBV2	TRBJ2-2	-	CASAVDANTGELFF	TGTGCCAGCGCGGTCGACGCGAACACCGGGGAGCTGTTTTTT
TRBV7-9	TRBJ2-2	TRBD2	CASSPGLAGGNTGELFF	TGTGCCAGCAGCCCCGGACTAGCGGGAGGGAACACCGGGGAGCTGTTTTTT
TRBV24-1	TRBJ2-5	-	CATSDTQGWQETQYF	TGTGCCACCAGTGATACACAGGGTTGGCAAGAGACCCAGTACTTC